This record concerns one T cell receptor beta chain sequence. Measured with immunoSEQ multiplex PCR; TCRdb has only the in-frame clones, and not every one. The data contain 150,000 to 200,000 clones, over 90% of them singletons. This CDR3 spans 16 amino acids. Trimming removed 5 bases from V and 2 bases from J; junction bases left unmatched: 6. Germline CDR1 and CDR2: LGHDT and YNNKEL (reference sequence). This sample was taken from a study of T cell responses to AZD1222 COVID-19 vaccine. Pooling of second doses given at about 4 or about 12 weeks was done. Sequenced here: peripheral blood, sampled 28 days after the second AZD1222 dose. The clonotype was recovered from an adult who received the AZD1222 COVID-19 vaccine. The chain has TRBV3-1 (or the pseudogene TRBV3-2) and TRBJ2-1, with 10 nucleotides matching TRBD2. The CDR3 nucleotides are TGTGCCAGCAGCTCCAGAAGCGGGGGGGCCTACAATGAGCAGTTCTTC. Protein product: CASSSRSGGAYNEQFF.